Each of the 30 T cell receptor beta chains below was sequenced from the same sample in a study of cytomegalovirus exposure and HLA in healthy donors. Use of 60 Vbeta and 13 Jbeta primers characterized the PCR. Generated by immunoSEQ multiplex PCR, the TCRdb table keeps only in-frame clones and is missing some. Counted here are about 180,000 clones, over 75% occurring once; the ten biggest clones make up 6.3%. Sequencing was carried out using PBMCs. These TCRs come from a man aged 35-49 years in good health and CMV-seropositive.

The J gene is TRBJ2-7, the V gene TRBV6-1; D might be TRBD1 (6 bases). From germline, CDR1 is MNHNS and CDR2 SASEGT. Deletions cut 6 bases from V and 2 bases from J, with 11 bases between. This CDR3 is built from 13 residues. As DNA, the CDR3 is TGTGCCAGCAGGTCGACAGGTACCTACGAGCAGTACTTC. Its translation: CASRSTGTYEQYF.

This clone was counted a few times. The chain recombines TRBV25-1 with TRBJ2-5; TRBD1 matches 8 bases. The V gene end was trimmed by 4 bases and the J gene end by 5 bases; junction bases not matched to a gene: 9. The CDR3 totals 15 residues. Looked up from germline, CDR1 is MGHDK and CDR2 is SYGVNS. The CDR3 DNA sequence: TGTGCCAGCAGTGCCCGACAGGGGTCGGCGGAGACCCAGTACTTC. Translation: CASSARQGSAETQYF.

This chain connects TRBV7-3 to TRBJ2-1; 7 positions match TRBD2. The CDR3 covers 14 residues. Germline-derived CDR1 and CDR2 are SGHTA and FQGTGA. The V and J ends lost 6 bases and 5 bases, in that order; junction bases with no gene match: 7. The CDR3 sequence: CASSLSGLNNEQFF. In DNA, the CDR3 is TGTGCCAGCAGTCTTAGCGGGCTTAACAATGAGCAGTTCTTC.

V and J are TRBV30 and TRBJ2-7, with 10 bases that match TRBD2. CDR1 and CDR2 (germline): GTSNPN, SVGIG (reference sequence). Losses at the gene ends were 0 bases for V and 5 bases for J; bases not matched to a gene: 4. The CDR3 length is 14 residues. The CDR3 DNA reads TGTGCCTGGAGTGTCGCTAGCGGGAGCGACGAGCAGTACTTC. This codes for CAWSVASGSDEQYF.

The J gene is TRBJ1-5, the V gene TRBV19, with a weak D call TRBD1 (6 bases). Looked up from germline, CDR1 is LNHDA and CDR2 is SQIVND (reference sequence). V dropped 6 bases and J dropped 5 bases, with 11 bases sitting between them. CDR3 length: 13 amino acids. CDR3 DNA: TGTGCCAGTAGCGGGACACCCGATCAGCCCCAGCATTTT. Encoded protein: CASSGTPDQPQHF.

Concerning this clone: Within the sample, other DNA sequences also encode this same CDR3. J is TRBJ2-1 and V is TRBV14; 9 bases are shared with TRBD2. V lost 6 bases and J lost 4; bases outside the gene matches: 4. From germline, CDR1 is SGHDN and CDR2 FVKESK. CDR3 size: 14 residues. The CDR3 DNA reads as TGTGCCAGCAGTCTAGCGGGAATTTACAATGAGCAGTTCTTC. Translating it yields CASSLAGIYNEQFF.

The gene calls are TRBV28 and TRBJ1-1; no clear D gene. This CDR3 spans 13 amino acids. Deletions cut 5 bases from V and 1 base from J, with 8 bases between. Germline V gene sequence: CDR1 MDHEN, CDR2 SYDVKM. The CDR3 here is CASSPYRNTEAFF. The DNA for the CDR3 is TGTGCCAGCAGTCCGTACAGGAACACTGAAGCTTTCTTT.

The chain links TRBV2 to TRBJ2-7, with TRBD2 identical over 15 bases. CDR1 is SNHLY and CDR2 is FYNNEI in the germline V gene. Trimming at V came to 6 bases and at J to 3 bases, leaving 3 bases not matched to a gene. The CDR3 runs 15 residues. The CDR3 region is CASRQGLAGGYEQYF. For the CDR3, the DNA is TGTGCCAGCAGGCAGGGACTAGCGGGAGGCTACGAGCAGTACTTC.

The rearrangement links TRBV2 to TRBJ2-1; TRBD2 matches 10 bases. The V and J ends lost 2 bases and 4 bases, in that order; junction bases with no gene match: 2. Germline CDR1 and CDR2: SNHLY and FYNNEI. The CDR3 runs to 15 residues. CDR3 sequence: CASSEQTSGYNEQFF. In nucleotides, the CDR3 is TGTGCCAGCAGTGAACAGACTAGCGGGTACAATGAGCAGTTCTTC.

The sample holds one count of this clone. This chain links TRBV9 with TRBJ2-7, with TRBD2 identical over 11 bases. Looked up from germline, CDR1 is SGDLS and CDR2 is YYNGEE. The V gene end was trimmed by 3 bases and the J gene end by 3 bases; junction bases not matched to a gene: 5. This CDR3 is 15 amino acids long. CDR3 DNA: TGTGCCAGCAGCGAGGGACTAGCGGACCACTACGAGCAGTACTTC. This encodes CASSEGLADHYEQYF.

The rearrangement joins TRBV10-1 to TRBJ2-4, with 10 positions matching TRBD1. The CDR3 extends over 14 amino acids. Trimming cost V 8 bases and J 1 base; bases outside gene matches: 2. In germline, CDR1 is WNHNN, CDR2 SYGVQD (reference sequence). CDR3 residues: CASGTGDAKNIQYF. The CDR3 DNA sequence: TGCGCCAGCGGGACAGGGGACGCCAAAAACATTCAGTACTTC.

The chain combines TRBV9 with TRBJ1-1; unclear D gene. The germline V and J ends were trimmed by 0 bases and 1 base, with 4 bases remaining between them. In germline, CDR1 is SGDLS, CDR2 YYNGEE. The CDR3 is 13 residues long. In DNA form, the CDR3 reads TGTGCCAGCAGCGTAGGAGAGAACACTGAAGCTTTCTTT. Its translation: CASSVGENTEAFF.

The rearrangement links TRBV14 to TRBJ1-1; maybe TRBD1 (5 bases). Germline values: CDR1 SGHDN, CDR2 FVKESK. This CDR3 has 14 amino acids. The V and J ends lost 0 bases and 2 bases respectively, with 7 bases between them. CDR3 sequence: CASSQDWTNTEAFF. For the CDR3, the DNA is TGTGCCAGCAGCCAAGACTGGACAAACACTGAAGCTTTCTTT.

In DNA, the CDR3 is TGTGCCACCAGCAGAGATTCTTCGGTCTGGAATCAGCCCCAGCATTTT. Amino acid sequence: CATSRDSSVWNQPQHF. This chain joins TRBV15 and TRBJ1-5, with D uncertain. CDR1 and CDR2 from the germline V gene are LNHNV and YYDKDF (reference sequence). Trimming took off 0 bases at V and 4 bases at J, with 13 bases between the two ends. There are 16 residues in the CDR3.

This chain uses TRBV28 with TRBJ1-4; 8 positions match TRBD1. The V and J ends lost 5 bases and 8 bases, in that order; junction bases with no gene match: 7. Germline-derived CDR1 and CDR2 are MDHEN and SYDVKM. CDR3 size: 14 residues. The chain's CDR3 is CASSGQGLREKLFF. Written as DNA, the CDR3 is TGTGCCAGCAGTGGACAGGGACTCCGGGAAAAACTGTTTTTT.

The chain has TRBV18 and TRBJ2-7, with D possibly TRBD2 on 6 matching bases. V was trimmed by 3 bases and J by 4 bases, leaving 10 bases between them. The CDR3 sequence is 13 residues long. CDR1 is KGHSH and CDR2 is LQKENI in the germline V gene. The DNA for the CDR3 is TGTGCCAGCTCACCGGGGACTTTTTACGAGCAGTACTTC. Its translation: CASSPGTFYEQYF.

The chain couples TRBV9 to TRBJ2-5, with 9 bases lining up with TRBD2. CDR3 length equals 14 residues. Germline-derived CDR1 and CDR2 are SGDLS and YYNGEE. The ends lost 0 bases at V and 7 bases at J; junction bases unmatched: 4. CDR3: CASSVVSGGTTQYF. Here the CDR3 DNA reads TGTGCCAGCAGCGTAGTTAGCGGGGGAACGACCCAGTACTTC.

This chain uses TRBV7-9 with TRBJ2-1; TRBD2 might be the D (6 bases). The germline gives CDR1 SEHNR, CDR2 FQNEAQ (reference sequence). The CDR3 runs 15 residues. The V end was cut by 9 bases, the J end by 8 bases, with 23 bases between. CDR3 bases: TGTGCCAGGACGGTCGTGGAGGGGAATGACGATGAGCAGTTCTTC. Its protein is CARTVVEGNDDEQFF.

The chain recombines TRBV19 with TRBJ1-4; perhaps TRBD1 as D (5 bases). Trimming stripped 9 bases from V and 6 bases from J, with 14 bases between. Germline CDR1 and CDR2: LNHDA and SQIVND (reference sequence). This CDR3 contains 13 residues. The CDR3 DNA sequence: TGTGCCAGCGGGACTCGGGTAGATGAAAAACTGTTTTTT. Translation gives CASGTRVDEKLFF.

The chain employs TRBV28 and TRBJ2-1; D perhaps matches TRBD2 (6 bases). V shed 5 bases and J shed 12 bases, with 14 bases lying between them. From germline, CDR1 is MDHEN and CDR2 SYDVKM. This CDR3 is 12 amino acids long. The CDR3 here is CASSPSMGGQFF. The CDR3 DNA follows: TGTGCCAGCAGTCCCTCAATGGGGGGGCAGTTCTTC.

The gene calls are TRBV5-8 and TRBJ2-7, with TRBD2 identical over 7 bases. Germline V lookup: CDR1 SGHTS, CDR2 YDEGEE. This CDR3 comprises 15 residues. The V gene end was trimmed by 1 base and the J gene end by 6 bases; junction bases not matched to a gene: 10. The CDR3 DNA follows: TGTGCCAGCAGCTTGATGTTGGGGGGGTTTGGCGAGCAGTACTTC. This encodes CASSLMLGGFGEQYF. The full variable domain, rest sourced from reference TRBV5-8 and TRBJ2-7, is EAGVTQSPTHLIKTRGQQATLRCSPISGHTSVYWYQQALGLGLQFLLWYDEGEERNRGNFPPRFSGRQFPNYSSELNVNALELEDSALYLCASSLMLGGFGEQYFGPGTRLTVT.

CDR3 region: CASSAAGALNEQFF. The DNA for the CDR3 is TGTGCCAGCTCGGCGGCGGGAGCGTTAAATGAGCAGTTCTTC. The rearrangement uses TRBV2 and TRBJ2-1; 7 bases align to TRBD2. Trimming at V came to 8 bases and at J to 7 bases, leaving 11 bases not matched to a gene. The CDR3 runs to 14 residues. Germline V gene data show CDR1 as SNHLY and CDR2 as FYNNEI.

This clone appeared a single time. The chain uses TRBV9 and TRBJ1-5; D possibly corresponds to TRBD1 (6 bases). Germline values: CDR1 SGDLS, CDR2 YYNGEE. The V gene lost 2 bases and the J gene lost 0 bases, with 9 bases spanning the gap. This CDR3 has 15 amino acids. DNA for the CDR3: TGTGCCAGCAGCGTCGGGACACTTAGCAATCAGCCCCAGCATTTT. Its protein product is CASSVGTLSNQPQHF.

V usage is TRBV28 and J usage is TRBJ1-4; D unresolved. Germline CDR1 MDHEN, CDR2 SYDVKM. The V and J ends lost 6 bases and 3 bases respectively, with 11 bases between them. This CDR3 has 14 residues. The CDR3 sequence: CASSLSRANEKLFF. The CDR3, as DNA: TGTGCCAGCAGCCTGTCGAGAGCTAATGAAAAACTGTTTTTT.

In this sample, this clone turned up a few times. The V gene is TRBV11-2, the J gene TRBJ2-5, with 12 bases fitting TRBD1. V lost 6 bases and J lost 4; bases outside the gene matches: 6. CDR3 size: 15 residues. The germline V gene encodes CDR1 SGHAT and CDR2 FQNNGV. The CDR3 bases are TGTGCCAGCAGATCGGGACAGGGGGCAAGAGAGACCCAGTACTTC. It codes for CASRSGQGARETQYF.

The chain couples TRBV11-2 to TRBJ2-5; TRBD2 aligns across 7 bases. Per germline, CDR1 SGHAT and CDR2 FQNNGV. V lost 0 bases and J lost 0; bases outside the gene matches: 16. The CDR3 runs to 20 residues. The DNA for the CDR3 is TGTGCCAGCAGCTTAGAAAGTACCAGCGGGGTGGGCGGGTACCAAGAGACCCAGTACTTC. Its protein product is CASSLESTSGVGGYQETQYF.

The chain is built from TRBV19 and TRBJ1-1, with 11 bases that match TRBD1. After removal of 5 bases from V and 5 bases from J, the junction contained 4 bases not matched to a gene. The CDR3 is made up of 14 amino acids. From germline, CDR1 is LNHDA and CDR2 SQIVND (reference sequence). CDR3 residues: CASSVGQGGTEAFF. The CDR3 DNA sequence: TGTGCCAGTAGTGTGGGACAGGGGGGAACTGAAGCTTTCTTT.

V gene TRBV7-3 combines with J gene TRBJ2-1; D is possibly TRBD1 (5 bases). Germline V CDR1 and CDR2: SGHTA, FQGTGA. V lost 5 bases to trimming and J lost 3 bases, with 14 bases between them. The CDR3 loop spans 15 amino acids. CDR3 residues: CASSPRLGHYNEQFF. The CDR3 DNA sequence: TGTGCCAGCAGCCCAAGATTGGGGCACTACAATGAGCAGTTCTTC.

Concerning this clone itself: At one end the junction does not follow the germline gene, possibly because of a read error. V and J are TRBV6-6 and TRBJ2-4, with 7 bases identical to TRBD1. CDR3 length equals 15 residues. CDR1 is MNHNY, CDR2 SVGAGI, per germline (reference sequence). The CDR3 spells CASRGQDLAKNSQYF. CDR3 nucleotides: TGTGCCAGCAGAGGACAGGATCTAGCCAAAAACAGTCAGTACTTC.

This clone was detected only a few times. The chain employs TRBV7-2 and TRBJ2-7; TRBD2 aligns across 13 bases. The CDR3 loop spans 15 amino acids. After removal of 4 bases from V and 6 bases from J, the junction contained 6 bases not matched to a gene. Germline V gene data show CDR1 as SGHTA and CDR2 as FQGNSA. The CDR3 region has the DNA TGTGCCAGCAGCTCACGGACTAGCGGGAGATCCGAGCAGTACTTC. Protein: CASSSRTSGRSEQYF. Based on the CDR3 plus reference TRBV7-2 and TRBJ2-7, the full variable domain is GAGVSQSPSNKVTEKGKDVELRCDPISGHTALYWYRQSLGQGLEFLIYFQGNSAPDKSGLPSDRFSAERTGGSVSTLTIQRTQQEDSAVYLCASSSRTSGRSEQYFGPGTRLTVT.